One sample yielded the 23 T cell receptor beta chains listed below, sequenced in a study of blood T cell repertoires in COVID-19. The method was immunoSEQ multiplex PCR; TCRdb's version includes in-frame clones alone and lacks a portion of them. Among about 58,000 clones listed, roughly 90% were seen once. What was sequenced was peripheral blood. The receptors come from a woman in her fifties or sixties with active or convalescent COVID-19.

The chain employs TRBV2 and TRBJ1-4; D may be TRBD1 (6 bases). This CDR3 spans 15 amino acids. The V gene's germline CDR1 is SNHLY and CDR2 FYNNEI. V was pared by 4 bases and J by 7 bases, with 16 bases between. DNA for the CDR3: TGTGCCAGCAGTGGGCGGGGGGCAAGGTTTGAAAAACTGTTTTTT. It encodes CASSGRGARFEKLFF.

The rearrangement joins TRBV19 to TRBJ2-7, with 9 bases matching TRBD2. The CDR3 has 15 residues. Per germline, CDR1 LNHDA and CDR2 SQIVND (reference sequence). The trim removed 6 bases at V and 0 bases at J, leaving 6 bases unmatched. The CDR3 region has the DNA TGTGCCAGTAGCAGTAGCGGGAGTTCCTCCTACGAGCAGTACTTC. Protein sequence: CASSSSGSSSYEQYF.

This clone was counted once. This chain links TRBV5-4 with TRBJ2-3; TRBD1 aligns across 8 bases. Germline CDR1 is SGHNT and CDR2 is YYREEE (reference sequence). J was trimmed by 3 bases and V by 4 bases; bases with no gene match: 7. CDR3 length equals 15 residues. The CDR3 DNA reads TGTGCCAGCAGCATTACAGGGGGTGGGACAGATACGCAGTATTTT. This codes for CASSITGGGTDTQYF.

The chain has TRBV5-4 and TRBJ2-1; D call uncertain. CDR1 is SGHNT and CDR2 is YYREEE in the germline V gene (reference sequence). The CDR3 contains 15 residues. Trimming took 0 bases from V and 8 from J, leaving 15 bases between them. This CDR3 reads CASSLVASRFYEQFF. The DNA of the CDR3 is TGTGCCAGCAGCTTGGTAGCTAGTAGGTTCTATGAGCAGTTCTTC.

This chain uses TRBV7-2 with TRBJ2-3; D perhaps matches TRBD2 (6 bases). Germline V CDR1 and CDR2: SGHTA, FQGNSA. This CDR3 comprises 15 residues. Trimming left V 5 bases short and J 4 bases short, with 16 bases between. The CDR3 DNA reads TGTGCCAGCAGCCCGCAGACTAGTAGATCAGATACGCAGTATTTT. Translation: CASSPQTSRSDTQYF.

The genes are TRBV19 and TRBJ2-7, with 12 bases lining up with TRBD1. Germline V gene sequence: CDR1 LNHDA, CDR2 SQIVND (reference sequence). The V segment lost 9 bases and the J segment 4 bases; nucleotides outside the gene matches: 10. The CDR3 has 15 amino acids. For the CDR3, the DNA is TGTGCCAGCCGGCGGGGACAGGGGGCCTTGTACGAGCAGTACTTC. Residues: CASRRGQGALYEQYF.

The sample holds one count of this clone. The rearrangement uses TRBV12-3 or TRBV12-4 and TRBJ2-7; the D is unclear. The CDR3 runs 12 residues. V shed 5 bases and J shed 1 base, with 6 bases lying between them. The CDR3 DNA is TGTGCCAGCAGTCAGGATTCCTACGAGCAGTACTTC. It yields the protein CASSQDSYEQYF.

The J gene is TRBJ2-7, the V gene TRBV23-1; D remains ambiguous. TRBV23-1 is an ORF, with its function uncertain. The CDR3 loop spans 12 amino acids. DNA of the CDR3: TGCGCTTGGTCGAAAGCCTCCTACGAGCAGTACTTC. This gives the protein CAWSKASYEQYF.

The chain combines TRBV10-3 with TRBJ2-1, with TRBD1 matching over 10 bases. From germline, CDR1 is ENHRY and CDR2 SYGVKD. V was clipped by 10 bases and J by 0 bases; unmatched bases: 12. The CDR3 extends over 17 amino acids. The CDR3 coding sequence is TGTGCCACCATGCCGGGACAGGGGAGTCCCTCCTACAATGAGCAGTTCTTC. Its translation: CATMPGQGSPSYNEQFF.

The chain employs TRBV4-1 and TRBJ1-2; D is unclear. Trimming took off 0 bases at V and 1 base at J, with 6 bases between the two ends. Germline-derived CDR1 and CDR2 are MGHRA and YSYEKL. This CDR3 region has 14 residues. The CDR3, as DNA: TGCGCCAGCAGCCAAGATTTCGGTAACTATGGCTACACCTTC. It specifies CASSQDFGNYGYTF.

The CDR3 loop is CASSGRDRGPSSYNSPLHF. In DNA, the CDR3 is TGTGCCAGCAGTGGCCGGGACAGGGGGCCGAGCTCCTATAATTCACCCCTCCACTTT. The rearrangement links TRBV6-4 to TRBJ1-6; 12 nucleotides agree with TRBD1. This CDR3 contains 19 residues. The V gene's germline CDR1 is MRHNA and CDR2 SNTAGT. V was clipped by 4 bases and J by 0 bases; unmatched bases: 7.

CDR3 nucleotide sequence: TGCGCCAGCAGCCGAGACGGGAGGGTTGCGAATGAGCAGTTCTTC. Amino acid sequence: CASSRDGRVANEQFF. The chain joins TRBV4-1 to TRBJ2-1; TRBD2 matches 8 bases. Per germline, CDR1 MGHRA and CDR2 YSYEKL. The CDR3 is 15 residues long. The ends lost 4 bases at V and 7 bases at J; junction bases unmatched: 9.

The chain joins TRBV5-1 to TRBJ2-7; no firm D call. The length of the CDR3 is 14 residues. With 0 bases removed from V and 4 bases from J, the gap between germline ends came to 11 bases. Germline lookup yields CDR1 SGHRS and CDR2 YFSETQ. CDR3 sequence (DNA): TGCGCCAGCAGCTTGGGTGGCAGCGAGTACGAGCAGTACTTC. Translated: CASSLGGSEYEQYF.

The rearrangement uses TRBV4-2 and TRBJ1-1, with D uncertain. V gave up 0 bases and J gave up 3 bases, with 11 bases separating them. Germline V gene lookup returns CDR1 LGHNA and CDR2 YNFKEQ. The CDR3 contains 15 residues. CDR3 in amino acids: CASSQDIPRDTEAFF. The CDR3 region has the DNA TGTGCCAGCAGCCAAGACATACCTCGGGACACTGAAGCTTTCTTT.

This clone has only a few counts. The chain links TRBV12-3 or TRBV12-4 to TRBJ2-3; no clear D gene. Trimming removed 1 base at V and 7 bases at J, with 9 bases between. This CDR3 contains 13 residues. CDR3 region: CASSLGAGHTQYF. The CDR3 nucleotides are TGTGCCAGCAGTTTAGGGGCTGGGCATACGCAGTATTTT.

In its sample, this clone was seen once. The J gene is TRBJ1-1, the V gene TRBV19; TRBD1 might be the D (5 bases). This CDR3 has 14 residues. The V end lost 7 bases, the J end lost 1 base, and 13 bases lay between the germline ends. Per germline, CDR1 LNHDA and CDR2 SQIVND (reference sequence). The CDR3 bases are TGTGCCAGTAATCTAGGGGTAAGGAACACTGAAGCTTTCTTT. Protein sequence: CASNLGVRNTEAFF.

The chain combines TRBV9 with TRBJ2-1, with TRBD2 matching 7 bases. This CDR3 has 14 amino acids. V gave up 2 bases and J gave up 8 bases; unmatched junction bases: 7. CDR1 SGDLS and CDR2 YYNGEE come from the germline V gene. The CDR3 DNA sequence: TGTGCCAGCAGCGTCGGACTAGTTCGCGATGAGCAGTTCTTC. Its protein product is CASSVGLVRDEQFF.

In nucleotides, the CDR3 is TGTGCCAGCAGCCCGCCAGACGGGGGACGGGGTGGCTACACCTTC. It yields the protein CASSPPDGGRGGYTF. The chain uses TRBV11-2 and TRBJ1-2; D may be TRBD1 (5 bases). Trimming shortened V by 5 bases and J by 7 bases, and 20 bases separated the two germline ends. Germline-derived CDR1 and CDR2 are SGHAT and FQNNGV. The CDR3 runs to 15 residues.

The chain has TRBV5-5 and TRBJ1-1; D is unresolved. CDR3 length: 13 residues. CDR1 and CDR2 from the germline V gene are SGHKS and YYEKEE (reference sequence). V gave up 4 bases and J gave up 3 bases, with 10 bases separating them. The CDR3 loop is CASSVPEDTEAFF. The CDR3 DNA follows: TGTGCCAGCAGCGTACCGGAGGACACTGAAGCTTTCTTT.

The chain is built from TRBV13 and TRBJ2-2; D ambiguous. Germline CDR1 is PRHDT and CDR2 is FYEKMQ (reference sequence). The CDR3 has 12 amino acids. Trimming stripped 5 bases from V and 8 bases from J, with 9 bases between. The CDR3 DNA reads as TGTGCCAGCAGCCTACCCAAGGGGGAGCTGTTTTTT. Protein sequence: CASSLPKGELFF.

J is TRBJ1-1 and V is TRBV19; a weak D match, TRBD1 (5 bases). In germline, CDR1 is LNHDA, CDR2 SQIVND (reference sequence). The CDR3 loop spans 13 amino acids. V was cut by 8 bases and J by 0 bases, with 10 bases left in between. The DNA for the CDR3 is TGTGCCAGTGGGGCTCAACTGAACACTGAAGCTTTCTTT. Its translation is CASGAQLNTEAFF. Supplemented by reference TRBV19 and TRBJ1-1, the full variable domain reads DGGITQSPKYLFRKEGQNVTLSCEQNLNHDAMYWYRQDPGQGLRLIYYSQIVNDFQKGDIAEGYSVSREKKESFPLTVTSAQKNPTAFYLCASGAQLNTEAFFGQGTRLTVV.

The chain uses TRBV12-3 or TRBV12-4 and TRBJ1-5; D is undetermined. The CDR3 spans 13 residues. The germline V and J ends were trimmed by 3 bases and 9 bases, with 12 bases remaining between them. The CDR3 spells CASSFGTRRPQHF. The CDR3 DNA follows: TGTGCCAGCAGTTTCGGTACACGGAGGCCCCAGCATTTT.

This chain uses TRBV6-5 with TRBJ2-5, with D perhaps TRBD2 (6 bases). CDR1 is MNHEY and CDR2 is SVGAGI in the germline V gene. The CDR3 length is 14 residues. The germline V and J ends were trimmed by 2 bases and 4 bases, with 11 bases remaining between them. CDR3 in amino acids: CASSYTGGVETQYF. The CDR3 nucleotides are TGTGCCAGCAGTTACACTGGAGGGGTAGAGACCCAGTACTTC.